One and the same sample provided the 11 T cell receptor beta chains below, sequenced in a study of T cell changes during pregnancy in multiple sclerosis. The table came from immunoSEQ multiplex PCR; TCRdb's copy has only in-frame clones and leaves some out. This sample has some 20,000 clones, with 88% found just once. Sequenced material: CD8+ T cells from peripheral blood mononuclear cells, taken in the third trimester of pregnancy. The receptors were gathered from a female donor in good health, enrolled as a control in a pregnancy study.

A single count supports this clone. The chain has TRBV7-9 and TRBJ2-7; the D gene is possibly TRBD2 (6 bases). The germline gives CDR1 SEHNR, CDR2 FQNEAQ (reference sequence). Trimming took off 3 bases at V and 6 bases at J, with 21 bases between the two ends. The CDR3 has 16 residues. The CDR3 spells CASSFLPWGEPCEQYF. The CDR3 DNA reads as TGTGCCAGCAGCTTCCTCCCGTGGGGGGAGCCGTGCGAGCAGTACTTC. The whole variable domain, filled in from reference TRBV7-9 and TRBJ2-7, reads DTGVSQNPRHKITKRGQNVTFRCDPISEHNRLYWYRQTLGQGPEFLTYFQNEAQLEKSRLLSDRFSAERPKGSFSTLEIQRTEQGDSAMYLCASSFLPWGEPCEQYFGPGTRLTVT.

This rearrangement joins TRBV6-1 to TRBJ2-5; 8 nucleotides agree with TRBD2. Germline-derived CDR1 and CDR2 are MNHNS and SASEGT. The J segment lost 2 bases and the V segment lost 2 bases, leaving 10 bases of the junction unmatched. The CDR3 consists of 17 residues. The CDR3 bases are TGTGCCAGCAGTGAATTTTTAGAGGGACTAGAGCAAGAGACCCAGTACTTC. Residues: CASSEFLEGLEQETQYF.

This clone was found a few times. The J gene is TRBJ2-1, the V gene TRBV19; the match to TRBD1 covers 7 bases. The CDR3 sequence is 15 residues long. Trimming took 6 bases from V and 0 from J; bases not matched to a gene: 5. The germline V gene has CDR1 LNHDA and CDR2 SQIVND (reference sequence). CDR3 amino acids: CASRSDRSSYNEQFF. Written as DNA, the CDR3 is TGTGCCAGTAGGTCGGACAGGAGCTCCTACAATGAGCAGTTCTTC.

CDR3 in amino acids: CASSYGGAARSSYEQYF. CDR3 in DNA: TGTGCCAGCAGCTACGGAGGGGCGGCACGAAGCTCCTACGAGCAGTACTTC. The chain is built from TRBV7-8 and TRBJ2-7; weak D call: TRBD2 (6 bases). This CDR3 is 17 amino acids long. Between the trimmed V and J ends, which lost 4 bases and 0 bases, there was a span of 19 bases. The germline gives CDR1 SGHVS, CDR2 FQNEAQ.

By sample fraction, this clone is large. The rearrangement uses TRBV4-2 and TRBJ2-2, with D perhaps TRBD1 (6 bases). Germline CDR1 LGHNA, CDR2 YNFKEQ. The germline V and J ends were trimmed by 5 bases and 6 bases, with 16 bases remaining between them. This CDR3 comprises 15 residues. CDR3 nucleotides: TGTGCCAGCAGCGACCCACGAGGACAGTCCGGGGAGCTGTTTTTT. It yields the protein CASSDPRGQSGELFF.

The CDR3 DNA reads as TGTGCCAGCAGTCTTCGACAGGGGCACTACGAGCAGTACTTC. Translating gives CASSLRQGHYEQYF. V gene TRBV6-5 combines with J gene TRBJ2-7, with 8 bases identical to TRBD1. Germline CDR1 MNHEY, CDR2 SVGAGI. The CDR3 sequence is 14 residues long. V gave up 5 bases and J gave up 3 bases; unmatched junction bases: 6.

V usage is TRBV6-5 and J usage is TRBJ2-1; 12 bases match TRBD2. Per germline, CDR1 MNHEY and CDR2 SVGAGI. The CDR3 runs 15 residues. J gave up 5 bases and V 6 bases, and 5 bases lay outside the gene matches. The CDR3 reads CASSRTSGKHNEQFF. Written as DNA, the CDR3 is TGTGCCAGCAGCCGGACTAGCGGGAAGCACAATGAGCAGTTCTTC.

V is TRBV15 and J is TRBJ2-3, with 8 bases that match TRBD2. Germline V gives CDR1 LNHNV, CDR2 YYDKDF (reference sequence). V shed 11 bases, J shed 4 bases, and the junction held 11 bases outside the gene matches. The CDR3 totals 14 residues. In nucleotides, the CDR3 is TGTGCCCAACTAGCGGAAGTCCGGGCAGATACGCAGTATTTT. Encoded protein: CAQLAEVRADTQYF.

The V and J genes are TRBV7-9 and TRBJ2-1, with 8 bases aligning to TRBD2. This CDR3 region has 17 residues. From germline, CDR1 is SEHNR and CDR2 FQNEAQ (reference sequence). Germline trimming cut 6 bases from V and 4 bases from J; bases unmatched to any gene: 14. The CDR3 loop reads CASRQGTGGPRYNEQFF. The CDR3, as DNA: TGTGCCAGCAGGCAAGGGACGGGGGGGCCTAGGTACAATGAGCAGTTCTTC.

This clone has only a few counts. This chain links TRBV7-2 with TRBJ1-2; D remains unclear. The CDR3 totals 15 residues. The V gene's germline CDR1 is SGHTA and CDR2 FQGNSA. Trimming took 1 base from V and 7 from J, leaving 16 bases between them. The CDR3 sequence is CASSLEPGLGAGYTF. CDR3 nucleotides: TGTGCCAGCAGCTTAGAGCCGGGATTGGGAGCTGGCTACACCTTC.

V usage is TRBV5-1 and J usage is TRBJ2-3; D uncertain. Germline assignment: CDR1 SGHRS and CDR2 YFSETQ. This CDR3 contains 14 residues. Trimming stripped 0 bases from V and 2 bases from J, with 7 bases between. CDR3 sequence reads: CASSLEYYTDTQYF. CDR3 nucleotides: TGCGCCAGCAGCTTGGAATACTACACAGATACGCAGTATTTT.